These T cell receptor beta chains were read from a single sample in a study of cytomegalovirus exposure and HLA in healthy donors. TCRdb's copy holds only in-frame clones and misses some; the assay was immunoSEQ multiplex PCR. The data hold 150,000 to 200,000 clones, with around four fifths observed a single time. The sequenced material came from PBMCs. These receptors originate from a woman aged 45-60 years in good health and CMV-seronegative. CDR3s include the opening cysteine and the closing phenylalanine or tryptophan. The D gene is left open where the match is weak. Some rows have no size entry. The others give once, few or many, or a class for an expanded clone.

v_call	j_call	d_call	clone_size	cdr3_nt	cdr3_aa
TRBV5-6	TRBJ2-6	-	-	TGTGCCAGCAGCTTGGCAGGAATCGGTCCCTCTGGGGCCAACGTCCTGACTTTC	CASSLAGIGPSGANVLTF
TRBV5-1	TRBJ2-7	-	-	TGCGCCAGCAGCTGGACACTTAGCACCTACGAGCAGTACTTC	CASSWTLSTYEQYF
TRBV7-9	TRBJ2-5	-	-	TGTGCCAGCGAGCAAGAGACCCAGTACTTC	CASEQETQYF
TRBV27	TRBJ2-7	TRBD2	-	TGTGCCAGCAGTCCGAGAGGACTAGCGGGATCCTACGAGCAGTACTTC	CASSPRGLAGSYEQYF
TRBV20-1	TRBJ1-1	-	-	TGCAGTGCTGGGGGACATACTGAAGCTTTCTTT	CSAGGHTEAFF
TRBV29-1	TRBJ1-1	-	-	TGCAGCGTTATCGAACAGGGAGGGGACACTGAAGCTTTCTTT	CSVIEQGGDTEAFF
TRBV2	TRBJ2-1	-	-	TGTGCCAGCAGTAAGCTAGGGGAACCATACAATGAGCAGTTCTTC	CASSKLGEPYNEQFF
TRBV25-1	TRBJ1-1	-	-	TGTGCCAGCAGTGAATGGAGGAACACTGAAGCTTTCTTT	CASSEWRNTEAFF
TRBV7-9	TRBJ2-1	-	-	TGTGCCAGCAGCCCCTCTTATCGGGAGTCCTCCTACAATGAGCAGTTCTTC	CASSPSYRESSYNEQFF
TRBV28	TRBJ1-4	-	once	TGTGCCAGCAAGAGATCCCCTAATGAAAAACTGTTTTTT	CASKRSPNEKLFF
TRBV27	TRBJ2-7	TRBD1	few	TGTGCCAGCAGTTCCACCCTTAGGACAGGGTTGGTCTCAAACGAGCAGTACTTC	CASSSTLRTGLVSNEQYF
TRBV29-1	TRBJ1-2	-	-	TGCAGCGTTGAAGAAGCTTCCTATGGCTACACCTTC	CSVEEASYGYTF
TRBV27	TRBJ2-3	-	-	TGTGCCAGCAGTTTATACAGCTCAGATACGCAGTATTTT	CASSLYSSDTQYF
TRBV14	TRBJ1-5	TRBD1	-	TGTGTCAGCAGCCATCCCGGGACAGGGAATCAGCCCCAGCATTTT	CVSSHPGTGNQPQHF
TRBV4-1	TRBJ1-4	-	-	TGCGCCAGCAGCCAAGCGGTCTTGAGTCGGACTAATGAAAAACTGTTTTTT	CASSQAVLSRTNEKLFF
TRBV6-5	TRBJ2-3	-	-	TGTGCCAGCGGGTCCGGGAGTGCTAGCACAGATACGCAGTATTTT	CASGSGSASTDTQYF
TRBV5-1	TRBJ2-5	TRBD2	-	TGCGCCAGCAGCTTGGTTGCGGGAGGGCCGCGGGAGACCCAGTACTTC	CASSLVAGGPRETQYF
TRBV14	TRBJ1-6	TRBD1	-	TGTGCCAGCAGCTCCGGGACAGGGGTTTCACCCCTCCACTTT	CASSSGTGVSPLHF
TRBV11-2	TRBJ2-7	TRBD2	-	TGTGCCAGCAGTATCAGCGGGAGGGCCTCCAACGAGCAGTACTTC	CASSISGRASNEQYF
TRBV7-8	TRBJ1-5	TRBD1	-	TGTGCCAGCAGCATTCTCCGGGACAGCAGGATCCAGCCCCAGCATTTT	CASSILRDSRIQPQHF
TRBV9	TRBJ1-2	TRBD1	few	TGTGCCAGCAGCGTAGTCGCTTCGGGCAGGGGGCACAATGGCTACACCTTC	CASSVVASGRGHNGYTF
TRBV19	TRBJ1-1	TRBD1	-	TGTGCCAGTAGTATAAGACTCGGGACAGGGAGTAGGACTGAAGCTTTCTTT	CASSIRLGTGSRTEAFF
TRBV15	TRBJ1-2	TRBD1	few	TGTGCCACCAGCAGAGCCGGGACAGGGGAGGTCTATGGCTACACCTTC	CATSRAGTGEVYGYTF